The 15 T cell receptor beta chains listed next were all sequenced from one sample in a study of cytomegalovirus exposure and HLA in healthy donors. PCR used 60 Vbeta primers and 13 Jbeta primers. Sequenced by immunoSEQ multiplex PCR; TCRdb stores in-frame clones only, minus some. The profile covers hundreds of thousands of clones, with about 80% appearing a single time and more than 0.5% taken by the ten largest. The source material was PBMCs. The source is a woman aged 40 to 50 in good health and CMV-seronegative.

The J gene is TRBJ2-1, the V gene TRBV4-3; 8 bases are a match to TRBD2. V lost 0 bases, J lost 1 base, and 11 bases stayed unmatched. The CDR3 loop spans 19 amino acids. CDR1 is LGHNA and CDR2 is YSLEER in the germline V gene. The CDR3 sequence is CASSQDIAGGSGSYNEQFF. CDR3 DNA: TGCGCCAGCAGCCAAGATATCGCGGGGGGATCCGGGTCCTACAATGAGCAGTTCTTC.

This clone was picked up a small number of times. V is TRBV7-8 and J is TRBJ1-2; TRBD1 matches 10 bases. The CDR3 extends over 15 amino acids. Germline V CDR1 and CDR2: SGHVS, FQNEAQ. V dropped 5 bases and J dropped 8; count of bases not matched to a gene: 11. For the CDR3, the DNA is TGTGCCAGCAGCCCACGTCCCGGGACAGGGGACGGCTACACCTTC. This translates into CASSPRPGTGDGYTF.

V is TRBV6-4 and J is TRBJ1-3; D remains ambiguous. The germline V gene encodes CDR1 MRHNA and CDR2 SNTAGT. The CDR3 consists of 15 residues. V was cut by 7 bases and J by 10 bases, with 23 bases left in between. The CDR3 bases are TGTGCCAGCATGGGGAGGCCGCATAAGTCGAATACCATATATTTT. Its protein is CASMGRPHKSNTIYF.

The CDR3 nucleotides are TGTGCCAGCAGCTTAGCGGAGGGGAACACCATATATTTT. This codes for CASSLAEGNTIYF. The chain uses TRBV7-6 and TRBJ1-3, with D possibly TRBD1 on 5 matching bases. Looked up from germline, CDR1 is SGHVS and CDR2 is FNYEAQ. The length of the CDR3 is 13 residues. The germline V and J ends were trimmed by 0 bases and 7 bases, with 7 bases remaining between them.

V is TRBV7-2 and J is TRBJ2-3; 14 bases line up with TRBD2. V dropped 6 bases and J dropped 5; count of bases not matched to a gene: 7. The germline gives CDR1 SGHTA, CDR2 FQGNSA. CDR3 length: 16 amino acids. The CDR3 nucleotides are TGTGCCAGCAGGGGACTAGCGGGGGCCCCGGGAGATACGCAGTATTTT. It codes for CASRGLAGAPGDTQYF. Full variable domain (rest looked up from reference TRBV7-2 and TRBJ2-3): GAGVSQSPSNKVTEKGKDVELRCDPISGHTALYWYRQSLGQGLEFLIYFQGNSAPDKSGLPSDRFSAERTGGSVSTLTIQRTQQEDSAVYLCASRGLAGAPGDTQYFGPGTRLTVL.

The CDR3 nucleotides read TGTGCCAGCAGCTGGGGACAGGGCTACGAGCAGTACTTC. It codes for CASSWGQGYEQYF. J is TRBJ2-7 and V is TRBV7-3, with 9 positions matching TRBD1. The CDR3 consists of 13 residues. Germline CDR1 is SGHTA and CDR2 is FQGTGA. With 4 bases clipped from V and 3 bases from J, the junction kept 1 base outside the gene matches.

The DNA for the CDR3 is TGTGCCAGCTCACCCCTCCAGGGGTACAATGAGCAGTTCTTC. Protein sequence: CASSPLQGYNEQFF. The chain links TRBV18 to TRBJ2-1; TRBD1 might be the D (6 bases). Germline CDR1 KGHSH, CDR2 LQKENI. Trimming removed 3 bases from V and 4 bases from J, with 10 bases in between. The CDR3 totals 14 residues.

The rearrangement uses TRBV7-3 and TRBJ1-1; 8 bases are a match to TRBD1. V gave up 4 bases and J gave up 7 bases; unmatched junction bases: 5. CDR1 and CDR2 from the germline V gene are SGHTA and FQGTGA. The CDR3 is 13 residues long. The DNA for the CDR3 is TGTGCCAGCAGCTGGACAGGGTCTGATGAAGCTTTCTTT. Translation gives CASSWTGSDEAFF.

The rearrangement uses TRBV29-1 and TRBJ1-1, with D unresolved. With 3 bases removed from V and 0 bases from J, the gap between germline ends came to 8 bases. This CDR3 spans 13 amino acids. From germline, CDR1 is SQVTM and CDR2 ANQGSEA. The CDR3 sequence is CSVDHRMNTEAFF. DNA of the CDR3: TGCAGCGTTGATCACAGAATGAACACTGAAGCTTTCTTT.

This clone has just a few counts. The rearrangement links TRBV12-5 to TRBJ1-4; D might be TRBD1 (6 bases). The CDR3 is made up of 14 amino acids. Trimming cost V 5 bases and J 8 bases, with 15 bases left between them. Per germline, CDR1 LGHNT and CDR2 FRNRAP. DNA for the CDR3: TGTGCTAGTGGTATGACAGGTATCGACGAAAAACTGTTTTTT. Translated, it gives CASGMTGIDEKLFF.

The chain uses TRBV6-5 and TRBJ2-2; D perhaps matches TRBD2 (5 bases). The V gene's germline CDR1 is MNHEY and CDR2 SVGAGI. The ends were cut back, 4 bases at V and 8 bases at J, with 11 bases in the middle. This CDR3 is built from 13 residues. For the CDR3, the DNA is TGTGCCAGCAGTTCACGGACGGGAGGGGAGCTGTTTTTT. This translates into CASSSRTGGELFF.

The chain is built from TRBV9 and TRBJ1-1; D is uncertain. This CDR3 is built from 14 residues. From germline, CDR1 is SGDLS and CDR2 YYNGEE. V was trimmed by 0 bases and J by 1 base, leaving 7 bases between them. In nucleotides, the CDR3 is TGTGCCAGCAGCGTAGGACTGCCGAACACTGAAGCTTTCTTT. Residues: CASSVGLPNTEAFF.

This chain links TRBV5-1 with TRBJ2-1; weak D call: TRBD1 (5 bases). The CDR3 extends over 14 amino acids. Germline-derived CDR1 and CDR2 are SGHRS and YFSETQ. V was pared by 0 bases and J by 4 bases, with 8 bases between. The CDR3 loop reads CASSLGTGYNEQFF. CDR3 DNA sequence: TGCGCCAGCAGCTTGGGAACAGGATACAATGAGCAGTTCTTC.

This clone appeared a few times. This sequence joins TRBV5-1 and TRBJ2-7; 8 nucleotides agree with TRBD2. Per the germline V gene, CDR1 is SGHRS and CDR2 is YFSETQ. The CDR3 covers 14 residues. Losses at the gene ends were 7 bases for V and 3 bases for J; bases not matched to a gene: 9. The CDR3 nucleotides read TGCGCCAGCCGGTTCCGGGAGGGGGACTACGAGCAGTACTTC. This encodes CASRFREGDYEQYF.

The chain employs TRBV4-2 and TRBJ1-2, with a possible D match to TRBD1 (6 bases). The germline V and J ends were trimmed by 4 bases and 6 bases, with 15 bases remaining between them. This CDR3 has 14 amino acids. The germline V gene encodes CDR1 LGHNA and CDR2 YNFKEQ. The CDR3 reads CASSPQGKEDGYTF. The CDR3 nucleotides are TGTGCCAGCAGCCCTCAGGGGAAAGAGGATGGCTACACCTTC.